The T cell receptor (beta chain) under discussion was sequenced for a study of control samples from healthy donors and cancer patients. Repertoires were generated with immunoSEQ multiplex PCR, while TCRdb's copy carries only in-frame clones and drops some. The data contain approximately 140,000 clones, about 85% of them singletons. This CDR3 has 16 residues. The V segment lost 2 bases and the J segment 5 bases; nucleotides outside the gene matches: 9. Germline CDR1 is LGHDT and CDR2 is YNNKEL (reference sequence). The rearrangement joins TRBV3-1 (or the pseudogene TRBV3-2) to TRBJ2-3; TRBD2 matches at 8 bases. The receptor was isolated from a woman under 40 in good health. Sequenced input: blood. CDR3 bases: TGTGCCAGCAGCCAATTAGGAGCGGGAGTAGGAGATACGCAGTATTTT. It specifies CASSQLGAGVGDTQYF.